This T cell receptor beta chain was sequenced in a study of cytomegalovirus exposure and HLA in healthy donors. Clones were sequenced by immunoSEQ multiplex PCR, and TCRdb holds only the in-frame ones, with some missing. The sample lists 250,000 to 300,000 clones, around 90% seen once, with 0.35% to 0.45% in the top ten. Study-wide results and limits: There were a few CMV-associated chains whose specificity for CMV antigens was confirmed in vitro.

A remark on this clone: The antigen is undetermined.

The germline V gene has CDR1 LNHNV and CDR2 YYDKDF (reference sequence). Trimming took off 6 bases at V and 5 bases at J, with 19 bases between the two ends. This CDR3 spans 15 amino acids. The sequencing input was PBMCs. The rearrangement links TRBV15 to TRBJ1-1, with D maybe TRBD1 (6 bases). The clonotype originates from a woman aged 18-35 years in good health and CMV-seronegative. The CDR3 DNA reads as TGTGCCACCAGGGGTGGGGAGGGGGGTCAGACTGAAGCTTTCTTT. This gives the protein CATRGGEGGQTEAFF.